The clone carrying this T cell receptor beta chain was recorded at least ten times. The antigen remains unidentified. This sample was included in a study of human T cells and chemical hapten exposure. The library labeled individual cDNA molecules by adding unique molecular identifiers to them. Each CDR3 protein is one row after TCRdb ran MiXCR on the RACE reads. The sample yields under 60,000 distinct CDR3 sequences, 11% seen once. Study-level points and caveats: Significantly more large CDR3 similarity clusters arose among expanded TCRs than among controls.

Sample time point: patch test 1, 2 weeks after DPC sensitization. Treatment reported: therapeutic diphenylcyclopropenone sensitization with weekly scalp DPC. The total RNA was obtained from whole blood that was not fractionated. V gave up 1 base and J gave up 1 base, with 10 bases separating them. CDR1 KGHSH and CDR2 LQKENI come from the germline V gene. The CDR3 length is 15 residues. V and J are TRBV18 and TRBJ1-1; TRBD1 might be the D (5 bases). This clonotype originated in a woman in her thirties or forties with alopecia areata. Some clones in this sample may be carry-over from other donors' samples. This material consisted of whole blood, taken in connection with sensitization to the hapten diphenylcyclopropenone (DPC). CDR3 in DNA: TGTGCCAGCTCACCACTTGAGGGGAGGAACACTGAAGCTTTCTTT. As protein: CASSPLEGRNTEAFF.